These T cell receptor beta chains were read from a single sample in a study of technical replicates of blood from a handful of donors. Assay: immunoSEQ multiplex PCR; the TCRdb copy retains only in-frame clones and omits some. This sample has tens of thousands of clones, with 85% to 95% found just once. Sequencing was carried out using PBMCs. The receptors come from a human donor in good health. Some clones in this sample may be carry-over from other donors' samples. CDR3s include the opening cysteine and the closing phenylalanine or tryptophan. D genes are given only for firm matches. The size field is filled for only some rows; it gives once, few, many or a size class.

J: TRBJ2-5
V: TRBV5-1
D: .
length: 15
size: .
DNA: TGCGCCAGCACCATCCCCTCGCCGGGGAAAGAGACCCAGTACTTC
CDR3: CASTIPSPGKETQYF

J: TRBJ1-1
V: TRBV18
D: .
length: 13
size: .
DNA: TGTGCCAGCTCTCAAAACAGGGACACTGAAGCTTTCTTT
CDR3: CASSQNRDTEAFF

J: TRBJ2-7
V: TRBV2
D: .
length: 15
size: .
DNA: TGTGCCAGCAGCGCCCGGGGCGCGGGACCCTACGAGCAGTACTTC
CDR3: CASSARGAGPYEQYF

J: TRBJ2-2
V: TRBV6-5
D: .
length: 15
size: .
DNA: TGTGCCAGCAGTTACGGGGCCGGGAACACCGGGGAGCTGTTTTTT
CDR3: CASSYGAGNTGELFF

J: TRBJ1-1
V: TRBV7-9
D: TRBD1
length: 17
size: .
DNA: TGTGCCAGCAGCTTAATTCTAACAGGGGGCGGTGGGACTGAAGCTTTCTTT
CDR3: CASSLILTGGGGTEAFF

J: TRBJ1-3
V: TRBV7-8
D: .
length: 14
size: .
DNA: TGTGCCAGTTACGATCAGGGCTCTGGAAACACCATATATTTT
CDR3: CASYDQGSGNTIYF

J: TRBJ2-7
V: TRBV6-5
D: .
length: 16
size: once
DNA: TGTGCCAGCAGTTACTCGATAGGACTCAGAGGGTACGAGCAGTACTTC
CDR3: CASSYSIGLRGYEQYF

J: TRBJ2-1
V: TRBV25-1
D: .
length: 14
size: .
DNA: TGTGCCACCCAGGGACAAAGCTCCTACAATGAGCAGTTCTTC
CDR3: CATQGQSSYNEQFF

J: TRBJ1-5
V: TRBV27
D: TRBD1
length: 14
size: once
DNA: TGTGCCAGCAGCCTCCAGGGGGCAGGTCAGCCCCAGCATTTT
CDR3: CASSLQGAGQPQHF

J: TRBJ2-1
V: TRBV19
D: .
length: 14
size: .
DNA: TGTGCCAGTAGTGGCGGTGGATGGGACAATGAGCAGTTCTTC
CDR3: CASSGGGWDNEQFF

J: TRBJ1-5
V: TRBV6-6
D: .
length: 16
size: .
DNA: TGTGCCAGCAGAACCGGGACAACCTATAGCAATCAGCCCCAGCATTTT
CDR3: CASRTGTTYSNQPQHF

J: TRBJ1-1
V: TRBV7-8
D: .
length: 13
size: .
DNA: TGTGCCAGCAGCCGCACAGTGAACACTGAAGCTTTCTTT
CDR3: CASSRTVNTEAFF

J: TRBJ2-2
V: TRBV7-2
D: .
length: 15
size: .
DNA: TGTGCCAGCAGCTTTTCCCTATTGGTAGCCGGGGAGCTGTTTTTT
CDR3: CASSFSLLVAGELFF

J: TRBJ1-1
V: TRBV6-5
D: TRBD1
length: 15
size: .
DNA: TGTGCCAGCAGCCCCCACGGACAGGGCTACACTGAAGCTTTCTTT
CDR3: CASSPHGQGYTEAFF

J: TRBJ2-7
V: TRBV9
D: TRBD2
length: 15
size: .
DNA: TGTGCCAGCAGCGTTGCTAGCGGGGGGTCCTACGAGCAGTACTTC
CDR3: CASSVASGGSYEQYF

J: TRBJ1-3
V: TRBV5-1
D: .
length: 14
size: .
DNA: TGCGCCAGCACGGAGGGCGTTTCTGGAAACACCATATATTTT
CDR3: CASTEGVSGNTIYF

J: TRBJ2-7
V: TRBV27
D: TRBD1
length: 17
size: few
DNA: TGTGCCAGCAGTTTGCTCCGCACCGGACAGGGGGACTACGAGCAGTACTTC
CDR3: CASSLLRTGQGDYEQYF

J: TRBJ2-1
V: TRBV7-6
D: .
length: 14
size: .
DNA: TGTGCCAGCACCGAAACAGGGCCTCTCGATGAGCAGTTCTTC
CDR3: CASTETGPLDEQFF

J: TRBJ1-2
V: TRBV6-5
D: .
length: 15
size: .
DNA: TGTGCCAGCAGTTATAGGCCGAACCAAGTGGAGGGCTACACCTTC
CDR3: CASSYRPNQVEGYTF

J: TRBJ2-1
V: TRBV19
D: TRBD2
length: 15
size: .
DNA: TGTGCCAGTAGTACTAGGTCGGGGGGGAGCAATGAGCAGTTCTTC
CDR3: CASSTRSGGSNEQFF

J: TRBJ1-2
V: TRBV19
D: .
length: 14
size: .
DNA: TGTGCCATCAATAAACCGGGAAACCTCTATGGCTACACCTTC
CDR3: CAINKPGNLYGYTF

J: TRBJ2-7
V: TRBV9
D: .
length: 16
size: .
DNA: TGTGCCAGCAGCTACAATCCGGGACAAAGCTCCTACGAGCAGTACTTC
CDR3: CASSYNPGQSSYEQYF

J: TRBJ2-2
V: TRBV5-8
D: .
length: 15
size: .
DNA: TGTGCCAGCAGCTTGAGGTACACCGGGACCGGGGAGCTGTTTTTT
CDR3: CASSLRYTGTGELFF

J: TRBJ2-1
V: TRBV4-3
D: TRBD2
length: 15
size: .
DNA: TGCGCCAGCAGCCAAGGAAGCGGGAGGGCCTATGAGCAGTTCTTC
CDR3: CASSQGSGRAYEQFF

J: TRBJ2-7
V: TRBV7-2
D: TRBD2
length: 16
size: .
DNA: TGTGCCAGCAGTTACCGACTAGCGGGGGGGCCGCTCGAGCAGTACTTC
CDR3: CASSYRLAGGPLEQYF

J: TRBJ2-3
V: TRBV28
D: .
length: 15
size: .
DNA: TGTGCCAGCAGTTCAAGCAAGGGACTTTCGGATACGCAGTATTTT
CDR3: CASSSSKGLSDTQYF

J: TRBJ2-7
V: TRBV27
D: .
length: 13
size: .
DNA: TGTGCCAGCAGTTTAGGACAGCTTTACGAGCAGTACTTC
CDR3: CASSLGQLYEQYF

J: TRBJ2-2
V: TRBV6-6
D: .
length: 14
size: .
DNA: TGTGCCAGCAGTTACAGCTCTGACACCGGGGAGCTGTTTTTT
CDR3: CASSYSSDTGELFF

J: TRBJ2-7
V: TRBV7-9
D: TRBD1
length: 14
size: once
DNA: TGTGCCAGCAGCCTAGGGACAGGTTCCTACGAGCAGTACTTC
CDR3: CASSLGTGSYEQYF

J: TRBJ2-5
V: TRBV5-1
D: .
length: 14
size: .
DNA: TGCGCCAGCAGCTTCGGGCAGGGAAGGGAGACCCAGTACTTC
CDR3: CASSFGQGRETQYF

J: TRBJ2-7
V: TRBV12-2
D: .
length: 15
size: .
DNA: TGTGCAAGTCGCTCCGGGACAGGGCTTTCCTACGAGCAGTACTTC
CDR3: CASRSGTGLSYEQYF

J: TRBJ2-7
V: TRBV6-5
D: .
length: 11
size: .
DNA: TGTGCCAGCAGTGACACCTACGAGCAGTACTTC
CDR3: CASSDTYEQYF

J: TRBJ2-3
V: TRBV7-2
D: TRBD2
length: 16
size: .
DNA: TGTGCCAGCAGCTTACTAGCGGGGAAGAGGGGAGATACGCAGTATTTT
CDR3: CASSLLAGKRGDTQYF

J: TRBJ2-5
V: TRBV4-1
D: .
length: 13
size: .
DNA: TGCGCCAGCAGCCCGGACAGCCAAGAGACCCAGTACTTC
CDR3: CASSPDSQETQYF

J: TRBJ1-1
V: TRBV5-6
D: TRBD1
length: 16
size: few
DNA: TGTGCCAGCAGCCCGGAGGTGGGACAGGGGGACACTGAAGCTTTCTTT
CDR3: CASSPEVGQGDTEAFF

J: TRBJ2-7
V: TRBV27
D: TRBD1
length: 15
size: .
DNA: TGTGCCAGCAGTTTAGGTACAGGGGGTATCTACGAGCAGTACTTC
CDR3: CASSLGTGGIYEQYF

J: TRBJ2-7
V: TRBV5-4
D: .
length: 12
size: .
DNA: TGTGCCAGCAGCACCACAGGGTACGAGCAGTACTTC
CDR3: CASSTTGYEQYF

J: TRBJ2-1
V: TRBV7-9
D: TRBD2
length: 14
size: .
DNA: TGTGCCTTTCAAAACCTAGCGGGATACAATGAGCAGTTCTTC
CDR3: CAFQNLAGYNEQFF

J: TRBJ1-1
V: TRBV7-3
D: .
length: 13
size: .
DNA: TGTGCCAGCAGCTTACAGGAGAACACTGAAGCTTTCTTT
CDR3: CASSLQENTEAFF

J: TRBJ2-7
V: TRBV5-6
D: .
length: 13
size: .
DNA: TGTGCCAGCAGCCCGCGGCAACTCTACGAGCAGTACTTC
CDR3: CASSPRQLYEQYF

J: TRBJ1-1
V: TRBV4-1
D: .
length: 14
size: .
DNA: TGCGCCAGCAGCCAGACGGACAGGAACACTGAAGCTTTCTTT
CDR3: CASSQTDRNTEAFF

J: TRBJ2-7
V: TRBV6-6
D: TRBD1
length: 15
size: .
DNA: TGTGCCAGCAGGGGGCGAAAGACAGGGAACTACGAGCAGTACTTC
CDR3: CASRGRKTGNYEQYF

J: TRBJ2-7
V: TRBV30
D: TRBD1
length: 11
size: .
DNA: TGTGCCTGGCAGGGGGCGTACGAGCAGTACTTC
CDR3: CAWQGAYEQYF

J: TRBJ1-6
V: TRBV15
D: TRBD1
length: 17
size: .
DNA: TGTGCCACCAGCAGAGGACAGGGGGGGGCTGTAGGTTCACCCCTCCACTTT
CDR3: CATSRGQGGAVGSPLHF

J: TRBJ2-5
V: TRBV4-2
D: TRBD2
length: 19
size: .
DNA: TGTGCCAGCAGCCATCGGGGACTAGCGGGAGGGTCGGGGCAAGAGACCCAGTACTTC
CDR3: CASSHRGLAGGSGQETQYF

J: TRBJ2-1
V: TRBV18
D: .
length: 15
size: .
DNA: TGTGCCAGCTCACCGCTCCAGGGCGAGAACAATGAGCAGTTCTTC
CDR3: CASSPLQGENNEQFF

J: TRBJ2-7
V: TRBV9
D: TRBD1
length: 16
size: .
DNA: TGTGCCAGCAGCCCGCGTGGGACAGGGTACTCCTACGAGCAGTACTTC
CDR3: CASSPRGTGYSYEQYF

J: TRBJ2-2
V: TRBV6-1
D: TRBD1
length: 15
size: .
DNA: TGTGCCAGCCAACGGACAGGGGTTTACACCGGGGAGCTGTTTTTT
CDR3: CASQRTGVYTGELFF

J: TRBJ2-3
V: TRBV4-1
D: TRBD2
length: 15
size: .
DNA: TGCGCCAGCAGCTCGATAGCGGGAGCCGGAGATACGCAGTATTTT
CDR3: CASSSIAGAGDTQYF

J: TRBJ1-1
V: TRBV18
D: .
length: 14
size: .
DNA: TGTGCCAGCTCACCAGCGGGGGCGAGGACTGAAGCTTTCTTT
CDR3: CASSPAGARTEAFF

J: TRBJ1-1
V: TRBV19
D: .
length: 12
size: .
DNA: TGTGCCAGTAGTGCCCAGAAAGCTGAAGCTTTCTTT
CDR3: CASSAQKAEAFF

J: TRBJ2-3
V: TRBV7-2
D: .
length: 15
size: .
DNA: TGTGCCAGCAGCTTAGTCCAGTTCTCAACAGATACGCAGTATTTT
CDR3: CASSLVQFSTDTQYF

J: TRBJ2-5
V: TRBV5-8
D: .
length: 14
size: .
DNA: TGTGCCAGCAGCTTAGGCGGGTCCCAAGAGACCCAGTACTTC
CDR3: CASSLGGSQETQYF

J: TRBJ2-1
V: TRBV5-5
D: .
length: 14
size: .
DNA: TGTGCCAGCAGCTTGAGGAGGGCCTCCAATGAGCAGTTCTTC
CDR3: CASSLRRASNEQFF

J: TRBJ2-3
V: TRBV5-6
D: TRBD2
length: 16
size: .
DNA: TGTGCCAGCAGCTTGGGGGCGGGGGTAAGCACAGATACGCAGTATTTT
CDR3: CASSLGAGVSTDTQYF

J: TRBJ2-3
V: TRBV9
D: TRBD2
length: 15
size: .
DNA: TGTGCCAGCAGCGTAGACGGGAGGGCCGCAGATACGCAGTATTTT
CDR3: CASSVDGRAADTQYF

J: TRBJ1-4
V: TRBV6-5
D: .
length: 16
size: .
DNA: TGTGCCAGCAGTTACTCTGGCACCAAATTTAATGAAAAACTGTTTTTT
CDR3: CASSYSGTKFNEKLFF

J: TRBJ2-2
V: TRBV7-9
D: .
length: 14
size: .
DNA: TGTGCCAGCAGCTCGACTAGTCGGGGCGGGGAGCTGTTTTTT
CDR3: CASSSTSRGGELFF

J: TRBJ2-6
V: TRBV5-1
D: .
length: 14
size: .
DNA: TGCGCCAGCAGCTGGCTTTTTGGGGCCAACGTCCTGACTTTC
CDR3: CASSWLFGANVLTF